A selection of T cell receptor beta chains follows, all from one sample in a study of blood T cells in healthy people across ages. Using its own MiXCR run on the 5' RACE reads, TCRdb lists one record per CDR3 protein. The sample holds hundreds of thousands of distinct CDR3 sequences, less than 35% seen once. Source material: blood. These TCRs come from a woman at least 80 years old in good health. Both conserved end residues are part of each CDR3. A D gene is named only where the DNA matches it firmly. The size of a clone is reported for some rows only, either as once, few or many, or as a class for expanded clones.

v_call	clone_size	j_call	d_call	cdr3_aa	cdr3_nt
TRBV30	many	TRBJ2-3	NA	CAWSGGSDTQYF	TGTGCCTGGAGCGGTGGGTCGGATACGCAGTATTTT
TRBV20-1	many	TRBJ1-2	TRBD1	CSAGQLLGGYTF	TGCAGTGCGGGACAGCTTTTAGGGGGCTACACCTTC
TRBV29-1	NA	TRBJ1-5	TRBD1	CSVRGGQGSNQPQHF	TGCAGCGTGAGAGGGGGACAGGGAAGCAATCAGCCCCAGCATTTT
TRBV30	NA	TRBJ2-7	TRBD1	CAWTCSDRYYEQYF	TGTGCCTGGACTTGCTCGGACAGGTACTACGAGCAGTACTTC
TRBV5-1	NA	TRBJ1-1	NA	CASSWDGGTEAFF	TGCGCCAGCAGCTGGGACGGGGGCACTGAAGCTTTCTTT
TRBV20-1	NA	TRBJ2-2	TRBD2	CSARNGERGHGELFF	TGCAGTGCTAGGAATGGCGAGCGGGGCCACGGGGAGCTGTTTTTT
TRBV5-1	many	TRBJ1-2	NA	CASSSGTAGYGYTF	TGCGCCAGCAGCTCAGGGACTGCAGGATATGGCTACACCTTC
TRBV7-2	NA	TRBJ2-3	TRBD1	CASSFAGGIDTQYF	TGTGCCAGCAGCTTTGCAGGGGGCATAGATACGCAGTATTTT
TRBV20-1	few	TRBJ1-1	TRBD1	CSARTGVANTEAFF	TGCAGTGCTCGGACAGGGGTCGCGAACACTGAAGCTTTCTTT
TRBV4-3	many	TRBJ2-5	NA	CASSQVVTGGSETQYF	TGCGCCAGCAGCCAAGTTGTGACTGGGGGGTCGGAGACCCAGTACTTC
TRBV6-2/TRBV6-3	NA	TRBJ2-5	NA	CASSEQGRPQETQYF	TGTGCCAGCAGTGAGCAGGGGAGGCCGCAAGAGACCCAGTACTTC
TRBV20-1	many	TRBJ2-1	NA	CSANGLGNEQFF	TGCAGTGCTAACGGGTTGGGCAATGAGCAGTTCTTC
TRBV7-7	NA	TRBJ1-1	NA	CASSRGGGPKGNTEAFF	TGTGCCAGCAGCCGCGGGGGGGGACCCAAAGGGAACACTGAAGCTTTCTTT
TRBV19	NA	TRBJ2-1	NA	CASSIVGAGEGEQFF	TGTGCCAGTAGTATAGTCGGGGCAGGGGAAGGTGAGCAGTTCTTC
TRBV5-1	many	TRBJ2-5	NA	CASSWGGQETQYF	TGCGCCAGCAGCTGGGGGGGACAGGAGACCCAGTACTTC
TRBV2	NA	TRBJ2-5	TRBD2	CASGAGGSFETQYF	TGTGCCAGCGGGGCGGGGGGGTCCTTTGAGACCCAGTACTTC
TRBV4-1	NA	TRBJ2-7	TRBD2	CASSQVSSGYNEQYF	TGCGCCAGCAGCCAAGTTTCTAGCGGGTACAATGAGCAGTACTTC
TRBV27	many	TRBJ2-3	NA	CASSLSRLGDTQYF	TGTGCCAGCAGTTTATCGCGGTTAGGAGATACGCAGTATTTT
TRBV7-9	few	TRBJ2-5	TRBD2	CASSLGASGGQETQYF	TGTGCCAGCAGCTTAGGGGCTAGCGGGGGCCAAGAGACCCAGTACTTC
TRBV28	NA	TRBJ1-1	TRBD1	CASSPGTAINTEAFF	TGTGCCAGCAGTCCCGGGACAGCGATAAACACTGAAGCTTTCTTT
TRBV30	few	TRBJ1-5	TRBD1	CAWAGQGNQPQHF	TGTGCCTGGGCGGGACAGGGGAATCAGCCCCAGCATTTT
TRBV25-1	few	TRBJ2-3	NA	CASSESFKDTQYF	TGTGCCAGCAGTGAAAGTTTTAAAGATACGCAGTATTTT
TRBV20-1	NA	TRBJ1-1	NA	CSARPPLGKGAEAFF	TGCAGTGCTAGACCACCATTGGGAAAGGGGGCTGAAGCTTTCTTT
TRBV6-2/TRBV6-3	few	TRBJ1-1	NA	CASSPRANTEAFF	TGTGCCAGCAGTCCCCGAGCGAACACTGAAGCTTTCTTT
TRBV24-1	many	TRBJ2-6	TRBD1	CATSDPGTGGTGANVLTF	TGTGCCACCAGTGACCCCGGGACAGGGGGCACTGGGGCCAACGTCCTGACTTTC
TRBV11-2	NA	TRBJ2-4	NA	CASSLGTVFGEQYF	TGTGCCAGCAGCTTAGGGACTGTCTTCGGGGAGCAGTACTTC
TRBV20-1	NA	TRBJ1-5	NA	CSAPGRRNQPQHF	TGCAGTGCCCCTGGACGGCGCAATCAGCCCCAGCATTTT
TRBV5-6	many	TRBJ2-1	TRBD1	CASSPDRFSYNEQFF	TGTGCCAGCAGCCCGGACAGGTTTTCCTACAATGAGCAGTTCTTC
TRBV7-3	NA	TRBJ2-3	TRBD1	CASSPQGVKADTQYF	TGTGCCAGCAGCCCACAGGGGGTAAAGGCAGATACGCAGTATTTT
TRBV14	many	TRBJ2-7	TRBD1	CASSQDLGTGYSEQYF	TGTGCCAGCAGCCAAGATCTCGGGACAGGGTACTCCGAGCAGTACTTC
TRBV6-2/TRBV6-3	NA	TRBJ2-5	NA	CASSYVGIQQETQYF	TGTGCCAGCAGTTACGTTGGGATTCAGCAAGAGACCCAGTACTTC
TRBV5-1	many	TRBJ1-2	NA	CASSPVSGTNYGYTF	TGCGCCAGCAGCCCCGTCTCAGGGACTAACTATGGCTACACCTTC
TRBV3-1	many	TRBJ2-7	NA	CASSRHGPTYEQYF	TGTGCCAGCAGCCGTCACGGCCCAACTTACGAGCAGTACTTC
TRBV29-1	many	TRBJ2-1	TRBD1	CSVEDRYNEQFF	TGCAGCGTTGAGGACAGGTACAATGAGCAGTTCTTC
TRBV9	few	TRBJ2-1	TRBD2	CASSVGAGLYNEQFF	TGTGCCAGCAGCGTAGGAGCGGGGCTTTACAATGAGCAGTTCTTC
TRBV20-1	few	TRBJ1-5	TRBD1	CSAPNPTGSNQPQHF	TGCAGTGCTCCTAATCCGACAGGGAGCAATCAGCCCCAGCATTTT
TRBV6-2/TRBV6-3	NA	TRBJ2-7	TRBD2	CASSGLAGGLLQYF	TGTGCCAGCAGTGGACTAGCGGGGGGGCTCTTGCAGTACTTC
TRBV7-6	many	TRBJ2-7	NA	CASSSGPTYEQYF	TGTGCCAGCAGCTCCGGTCCGACCTACGAGCAGTACTTC
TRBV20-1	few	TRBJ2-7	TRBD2	CSASFGTSVPYNEQYF	TGCAGTGCTAGCTTCGGGACTAGCGTTCCTTACAATGAGCAGTACTTC
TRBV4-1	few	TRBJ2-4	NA	CASSHPGLYNEQYF	TGCGCCAGCAGCCATCCAGGGTTATACAATGAGCAGTACTTC
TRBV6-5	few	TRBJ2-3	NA	CAVERFPGRHTDTQYF	TGTGCCGTCGAGCGGTTTCCGGGACGCCACACAGATACGCAGTATTTT
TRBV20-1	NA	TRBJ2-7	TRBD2	CSVLTSGDYEQYF	TGCAGTGTTCTGACTAGCGGGGACTACGAGCAGTACTTC
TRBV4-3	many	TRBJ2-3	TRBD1	CASSQAGTGGEDTQYF	TGCGCCAGCAGCCAAGCCGGGACAGGGGGCGAGGATACGCAGTATTTT
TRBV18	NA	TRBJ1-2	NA	CASSLPQGCGGYTF	TGTGCCAGCTCTTTGCCTCAGGGGTGCGGTGGCTACACCTTC
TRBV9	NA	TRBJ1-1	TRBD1	CASSVEGRGLPNTEAFF	TGTGCCAGCAGCGTAGAGGGCAGGGGGCTGCCGAACACTGAAGCTTTCTTT
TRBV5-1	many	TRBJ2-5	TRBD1	CASSQGQGYQETQYF	TGCGCCAGCAGCCAGGGACAGGGGTACCAAGAGACCCAGTACTTC
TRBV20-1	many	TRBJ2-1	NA	CSAVSQSYEQFF	TGCAGTGCCGTCAGCCAGTCCTATGAGCAGTTCTTC
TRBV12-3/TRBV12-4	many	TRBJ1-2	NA	CASSFPPTLNYGYTF	TGTGCCAGCAGTTTTCCCCCAACATTAAACTATGGCTACACCTTC
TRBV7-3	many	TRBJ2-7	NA	CASSLNPGYEQYF	TGTGCCAGCAGCTTGAACCCGGGATACGAGCAGTACTTC
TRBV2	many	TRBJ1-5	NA	CASSELGGFDQPQHF	TGTGCCAGCAGTGAGTTGGGCGGATTCGATCAGCCCCAGCATTTT
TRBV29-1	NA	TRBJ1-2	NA	CSGEGIRQGDGYTF	TGCAGCGGCGAAGGCATAAGGCAGGGCGATGGCTACACCTTC
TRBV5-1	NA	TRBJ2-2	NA	CASSLVGRYGGELFF	TGCGCCAGCAGCTTGGTAGGGAGATACGGCGGGGAGCTGTTTTTT
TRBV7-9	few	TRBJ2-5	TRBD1	CASSPLRRDREETQYF	TGTGCCAGCAGCCCCCTCCGCCGGGACAGGGAAGAGACCCAGTACTTC
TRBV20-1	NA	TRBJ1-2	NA	CSARDLTGSYGYTF	TGCAGTGCTAGAGATCTAACAGGCTCTTATGGCTACACCTTC